The sequence of this T cell receptor beta chain was determined in a study of blood T cells in healthy people across ages. Study-level background: The capture of about one barcoded beta molecule per two T cells was achieved by template switching.

The authors ran a second PCR of 7 to 11 cycles using a sample-barcoded 5' primer and a J-beta primer mix. Using its own MiXCR run on the 5' RACE reads, TCRdb lists one record per CDR3 protein. The data hold 780,000 or so distinct CDR3 sequences, with about 53% observed a single time. This CDR3 comprises 16 residues. The germline gives CDR1 MNHNY, CDR2 SVGAGI (reference sequence). V trimming: 7 bases; J trimming: 7 bases; junction bases outside the gene matches: 17. This clonotype was seen only a few times. This TCR was sampled from an elderly man in good health. The chain is built from TRBV6-6 and TRBJ2-5, with TRBD2 identical over 8 bases. What was sequenced was blood. For the CDR3, the DNA is TGTGCCAGCATCGGGGAGCGGGAGTTCGGGTGGGGGACCCAGTACTTC. It yields the protein CASIGEREFGWGTQYF.